These 31 T cell receptor beta chains originate from one sample sequenced in a study of T cells after yellow fever vaccination. TCRdb fed the 5' RACE reads into MiXCR, producing one record per CDR3 protein. Here the sample spans some 68,000 distinct CDR3 sequences, over 6% being singletons. The material was CD8+ T cells sorted from PBMCs, obtained about 41 days after the first yellow fever vaccination. These receptors were obtained from a man in his late teens or twenties who received the YFV17D yellow fever vaccine.

This clonotype was seen at least ten times. This chain uses TRBV12-3 or TRBV12-4 with TRBJ2-7; 11 nucleotides line up with TRBD1. The CDR3 has 17 residues. The V and J ends lost 1 base and 5 bases, in that order; junction bases with no gene match: 10. CDR3 in amino acids: CASSLVGGQGVSDEQYF. CDR3 bases: TGTGCCAGCAGTTTAGTAGGGGGACAGGGGGTTTCGGACGAGCAGTACTTC.

This clonotype was seen many times. This chain uses TRBV10-3 with TRBJ2-7, with D possibly matching TRBD1 (6 bases). Germline values: CDR1 ENHRY, CDR2 SYGVKD. Trimming took 2 bases from V and 2 from J, leaving 10 bases between them. The CDR3 has 14 residues. The CDR3: CAISEGQLTYEQYF. The CDR3 DNA sequence: TGTGCCATCAGTGAGGGACAGTTAACCTACGAGCAGTACTTC.

This clonotype was detected only a few times. The chain has TRBV5-4 and TRBJ2-5; D is uncertain. Germline V lookup: CDR1 SGHNT, CDR2 YYREEE (reference sequence). This CDR3 has 14 amino acids. V dropped 0 bases and J dropped 5 bases, with 11 bases sitting between them. The CDR3 DNA follows: TGTGCCAGCAGCTTGGAGGGTGCCGGGGAGACCCAGTACTTC. Amino acid sequence: CASSLEGAGETQYF. Complete variable domain (other parts from reference TRBV5-4 and TRBJ2-5): ETGVTQSPTHLIKTRGQQVTLRCSSQSGHNTVSWYQQALGQGPQFIFQYYREEENGRGNFPPRFSGLQFPNYSSELNVNALELDDSALYLCASSLEGAGETQYFGPGTRLLVL.

This sequence joins TRBV6-1 and TRBJ2-7, with unresolved D. V lost 6 bases and J 0 bases, leaving 15 bases between the germline ends. Germline assignment: CDR1 MNHNS and CDR2 SASEGT. The CDR3 consists of 15 residues. CDR3 region: CASSPGSVNSYEQYV. Here the CDR3 DNA reads TGTGCCAGCAGCCCCGGGTCGGTAAACTCCTACGAGCAGTACGTC.

This clonotype was counted ten times or more. The chain joins TRBV4-3 to TRBJ1-5, with D unclear. V was trimmed by 0 bases and J by 7 bases, leaving 13 bases between them. CDR3 length equals 15 residues. Germline assignment: CDR1 LGHNA and CDR2 YSLEER. The CDR3 DNA reads TGCGCCAGCAGCCAAGATAGGTCTGAGAGGCAGCCCCAGCATTTT. This translates into CASSQDRSERQPQHF.

This clonotype came up a few times. This chain uses TRBV11-2 with TRBJ2-7; 11 nucleotides agree with TRBD1. Germline CDR1 and CDR2: SGHAT and FQNNGV. The length of the CDR3 is 18 residues. Unmatched junction bases numbered 9, after V lost 0 bases and J lost 2 bases. The CDR3 here is CASSLEKRTGGQTYEQYF. DNA for the CDR3: TGTGCCAGCAGCTTAGAGAAAAGGACAGGGGGCCAGACCTACGAGCAGTACTTC.

The V gene is TRBV9, the J gene TRBJ2-2; TRBD1 matches 8 bases. Germline CDR1 is SGDLS and CDR2 is YYNGEE. This CDR3 region has 15 residues. The J segment lost 3 bases and the V segment lost 6 bases, leaving 7 bases of the junction unmatched. The CDR3 nucleotides are TGTGCCAGCACCCCGACAGGGGATCACACCGGGGAGCTGTTTTTT. It translates to CASTPTGDHTGELFF.

This clonotype was counted ten times or more. The chain links TRBV6-1 to TRBJ2-1; 12 positions agree with TRBD2. V trimming: 4 bases; J trimming: 7 bases; junction bases outside the gene matches: 11. Germline loops: CDR1 MNHNS, CDR2 SASEGT. The CDR3 runs 17 residues. The CDR3 here is CASSALLAGGPRNEQFF. In DNA form, the CDR3 reads TGTGCCAGCAGTGCCCTCCTAGCGGGGGGGCCCCGAAATGAGCAGTTCTTC.

Many counts were recorded for this clonotype. The rearrangement links TRBV15 to TRBJ2-1; D gene unclear. Germline V lookup: CDR1 LNHNV, CDR2 YYDKDF (reference sequence). The CDR3 is 15 residues long. The V end was cut by 8 bases, the J end by 4 bases, with 18 bases between. DNA of the CDR3: TGTGCCACCTTAGGACCCAGCGCCGGGTACAATGAGCAGTTCTTC. Its protein is CATLGPSAGYNEQFF.

This clonotype was counted at least ten times. This chain uses TRBV7-2 with TRBJ2-3; D gene unclear. Germline lookup yields CDR1 SGHTA and CDR2 FQGNSA. This CDR3 region has 14 residues. Between the trimmed V and J ends, which lost 5 bases and 6 bases, there was a span of 15 bases. The CDR3 DNA reads as TGTGCCAGCAGCGTTGGGGTAGGGTTTGATACGCAGTATTTT. It specifies CASSVGVGFDTQYF.

This clonotype occurred many times. Written as DNA, the CDR3 is TGTGCCAGCAGTAGTGGAGGAACATGGAGCTATGGCTACACCTTC. Its protein is CASSSGGTWSYGYTF. V usage is TRBV6-5 and J usage is TRBJ1-2; D gene unclear. Germline CDR1 is MNHEY and CDR2 is SVGAGI. V dropped 5 bases and J dropped 4 bases, with 17 bases sitting between them. This CDR3 has 15 residues.

This clonotype was seen ten or more times. This rearrangement joins TRBV6-5 to TRBJ1-6, with D hard to call. The germline V gene encodes CDR1 MNHEY and CDR2 SVGAGI. The CDR3 is 15 amino acids. V was trimmed by 7 bases and J by 7 bases, leaving 17 bases between them. CDR3 sequence (DNA): TGTGCCAGCACCTATACGGGCGGATGGAATTCACCCCTCCACTTT. It yields the protein CASTYTGGWNSPLHF.

This clonotype was recorded many times. The chain couples TRBV19 to TRBJ1-2; tentative D call: TRBD1 (5 bases). Trimming removed 3 bases at V and 8 bases at J, with 13 bases between. The CDR3 sequence is 13 residues long. The germline gives CDR1 LNHDA, CDR2 SQIVND (reference sequence). The CDR3 spells CASSMVRGGGYTF. The CDR3 DNA sequence: TGTGCCAGTAGTATGGTCCGGGGCGGAGGCTACACCTTC.

This clonotype has at least ten counts. The rearrangement uses TRBV7-9 and TRBJ2-7; unclear D gene. The CDR3 is 12 amino acids. Looked up from germline, CDR1 is SEHNR and CDR2 is FQNEAQ (reference sequence). V was pared by 1 base and J by 1 base, with 2 bases between. CDR3 bases: TGTGCCAGCAGCTTAGGGTCCTACGAGCAGTACGTC. Residues: CASSLGSYEQYV.

About this clonotype itself: Being one base from a much bigger clone, this may be a read error. This sequence joins TRBV27 and TRBJ1-1; no reliable D call. The CDR3 loop spans 13 amino acids. Trimming removed 9 bases at V and 1 base at J, with 12 bases between. Per the germline V gene, CDR1 is MNHEY and CDR2 is SMNVEV (reference sequence). CDR3 coding DNA: TGTGCCAGAAGTGTAACAGAGAACACTGAAGCTTTCTTT. It specifies CARSVTENTEAFF.

This clonotype was found many times. The V call is TRBV7-9, the J call TRBJ2-7; D gene unclear. The V end lost 3 bases, the J end lost 0 bases, and 15 bases lay between the germline ends. CDR3 length: 16 amino acids. Germline-derived CDR1 and CDR2 are SEHNR and FQNEAQ (reference sequence). CDR3 sequence: CASSFHPGRSSYEQYF. CDR3 DNA sequence: TGTGCCAGCAGCTTCCACCCGGGCCGCAGCTCCTACGAGCAGTACTTC.

This clonotype was seen repeatedly, ten times or more. The V gene is TRBV6-2 or TRBV6-3, the J gene TRBJ2-7; no firm D call. This CDR3 contains 13 residues. From germline, CDR1 is MNHEY and CDR2 SVGEGT. V shed 6 bases and J shed 3 bases, with 12 bases lying between them. The CDR3 DNA reads as TGTGCCAGCAGCCCCAGTATCAGCTACGAGCAGTACGTC. Its protein product is CASSPSISYEQYV.

Many counts were recorded for this clonotype. The chain has TRBV7-8 and TRBJ2-7; unclear D gene. V was clipped by 5 bases and J by 12 bases, with 23 bases between them. Germline CDR1 reads SGHVS; CDR2 reads FQNEAQ. The CDR3 has 14 residues. The CDR3 DNA is TGTGCCAGCAGCCCCCTTCCTGGGCCAGACCTTACGTACGTC. Protein product: CASSPLPGPDLTYV.

This clonotype was counted ten times or more. CDR3 sequence (DNA): TGTGCCAGCAGTTACGACGGACAGGAAAATCGGGACACTGAAGCTTTCTTT. This codes for CASSYDGQENRDTEAFF. V is TRBV6-2 or TRBV6-3 and J is TRBJ1-1; TRBD1 agrees at 7 bases. CDR1 and CDR2 (germline): MNHEY, SVGEGT. V lost 2 bases to trimming and J lost 3 bases; unmatched junction nucleotides: 12. This CDR3 has 17 residues.

This clonotype has at least ten counts. CDR3 in amino acids: CASSYSKRRANTGELFF. DNA of the CDR3: TGTGCCAGCAGTTACTCGAAAAGGCGCGCGAACACCGGGGAGCTGTTTTTT. The V and J genes are TRBV6-5 and TRBJ2-2, with unresolved D. The V end lost 0 bases, the J end lost 0 bases, and 11 bases lay between the germline ends. The CDR3 sequence is 17 residues long. CDR1 and CDR2 from the germline V gene are MNHEY and SVGAGI.

This clonotype was seen repeatedly, ten times or more. The chain joins TRBV6-5 to TRBJ1-1, with D possibly being TRBD1 (6 bases). Germline V gives CDR1 MNHEY, CDR2 SVGAGI. This CDR3 region has 14 residues. V lost 8 bases, J lost 4 bases, and 17 bases lay in between. The CDR3 DNA sequence: TGTGCCAGCGGACGTGGGACACTCGGCACTGAAGCTTTCTTT. This sequence encodes CASGRGTLGTEAFF.

This clonotype showed up many times. The CDR3 sequence is CASSAGTDNTGELFF. The CDR3 bases are TGTGCCAGCAGCGCCGGGACGGACAACACCGGGGAGCTGTTTTTT. The chain joins TRBV7-2 to TRBJ2-2, with D perhaps assigned TRBD1 or TRBD2 (5 bases each). Trimming removed 5 bases from V and 2 bases from J, with 12 bases in between. The CDR3 loop spans 15 amino acids. CDR1 SGHTA and CDR2 FQGNSA come from the germline V gene. Complete variable domain (other parts from reference TRBV7-2 and TRBJ2-2): GAGVSQSPSNKVTEKGKDVELRCDPISGHTALYWYRQSLGQGLEFLIYFQGNSAPDKSGLPSDRFSAERTGGSVSTLTIQRTQQEDSAVYLCASSAGTDNTGELFFGEGSRLTVL.

This clonotype was counted at least ten times. V is TRBV27 and J is TRBJ2-7, with D tentatively TRBD1 (6 bases). This CDR3 region has 14 residues. Germline values: CDR1 MNHEY, CDR2 SMNVEV (reference sequence). The ends were cut back, 5 bases at V and 3 bases at J, with 14 bases in the middle. The CDR3 DNA sequence: TGTGCCAGCAGTCCATGGCTACAGGGCTACGAGCAGTACTTC. Its protein product is CASSPWLQGYEQYF.

This clonotype has just a few counts. The chain recombines TRBV7-6 with TRBJ2-7; 12 bases line up with TRBD2. The trim removed 4 bases at V and 4 bases at J, leaving 8 bases unmatched. CDR1 and CDR2 from the germline V gene are SGHVS and FNYEAQ. CDR3 size: 16 residues. The CDR3 coding sequence is TGTGCCAGCAGCTCCCTAGCGGGGGGGCCTACGTACGAGCAGTACTTC. Translated, it gives CASSSLAGGPTYEQYF.

Of note for this clonotype: A read error may account for a junction end that differs from germline. This rearrangement joins TRBV6-5 to TRBJ2-3, with 10 bases identical to TRBD1. This CDR3 has 15 amino acids. Per the germline V gene, CDR1 is MNHEY and CDR2 is SVGAGI. Written as DNA, the CDR3 is TGTGCCAGCAGTAACTCCGGGACAGGGGCAGATACGCAGTATTTT. It translates to CASSNSGTGADTQYF.

This clonotype has at least ten counts. The chain recombines TRBV6-2 or TRBV6-3 with TRBJ2-7; D not certain. Trimming removed 9 bases at V and 2 bases at J, with 17 bases between. CDR1 is MNHEY and CDR2 is SVGEGT in the germline V gene. The CDR3 has 14 amino acids. DNA for the CDR3: TGTGCCAGTACTCGTAATGGACGGACCTACGAGCAGTACTTC. Translation: CASTRNGRTYEQYF.

The chain couples TRBV4-3 to TRBJ1-1; D call uncertain. The V gene's germline CDR1 is LGHNA and CDR2 YSLEER. V was trimmed by 6 bases and J by 7 bases, leaving 21 bases between them. CDR3 size: 15 residues. The CDR3 loop is CASRPSRWHRDEAFF. CDR3 sequence (DNA): TGCGCCAGCAGGCCAAGTCGATGGCATCGAGATGAAGCTTTCTTT.

Only a few counts were recorded for this clonotype. The chain uses TRBV9 and TRBJ2-5, with 12 bases lining up with TRBD2. From germline, CDR1 is SGDLS and CDR2 YYNGEE. This CDR3 has 16 residues. V trimming: 3 bases; J trimming: 3 bases; junction bases outside the gene matches: 6. CDR3 protein: CASSAPLAGGEETQYF. CDR3 DNA: TGTGCCAGCAGCGCCCCACTAGCGGGGGGAGAAGAGACCCAGTACTTC.

This clonotype was seen many times. The CDR3, as DNA: TGTGCCAGCAGTTTCGTAGGGGGCGCCGGGGAGCTGTTTTTT. Its translation is CASSFVGGAGELFF. This chain joins TRBV12-3 or TRBV12-4 and TRBJ2-2; 7 nucleotides match TRBD1. This CDR3 has 14 amino acids. The J segment lost 6 bases and the V segment lost 3 bases, leaving 4 bases of the junction unmatched.

This clonotype was picked up many times. This chain uses TRBV7-9 with TRBJ2-2, with 9 bases lining up with TRBD2. V shed 3 bases and J 3 bases; nucleotides not matched to a gene: 5. CDR1 SEHNR and CDR2 FQNEAQ come from the germline V gene (reference sequence). This CDR3 has 16 residues. The CDR3 is CASSFSGGPHTGELFF. Written as DNA, the CDR3 is TGTGCCAGCAGCTTTAGCGGGGGTCCTCACACCGGGGAGCTGTTTTTT.

V usage is TRBV27 and J usage is TRBJ2-1; 7 bases fit TRBD2. The CDR3 contains 16 residues. V shed 1 base, J shed 0 bases, and the junction held 3 bases outside the gene matches. In germline, CDR1 is MNHEY, CDR2 SMNVEV (reference sequence). The CDR3 here is CASSLFGGGSYNEQFF. The CDR3, as DNA: TGTGCCAGCAGTTTATTTGGGGGGGGCTCCTACAATGAGCAGTTCTTC.